The entry below describes one T cell receptor (beta chain). The record originates from a study of T cell changes during pregnancy in multiple sclerosis. Assay: immunoSEQ multiplex PCR; the TCRdb copy retains only in-frame clones and omits some. The data show fewer than 45,000 clones, more than 75% seen once. This sequence originates from a female donor with multiple sclerosis, enrolled in a pregnancy study. Source: CD8+ T cells from peripheral blood mononuclear cells, taken in the third trimester of pregnancy.

The CDR3 protein is CASSPSDRQYEQYF. CDR3 nucleotide sequence: TGTGCCAGCAGTCCCTCAGACAGACAATACGAGCAGTACTTC. The chain is built from TRBV27 and TRBJ2-7, with D possibly matching TRBD1 (5 bases). Trimming shortened V by 5 bases and J by 4 bases, and 15 bases separated the two germline ends. In germline, CDR1 is MNHEY, CDR2 SMNVEV (reference sequence). The CDR3 is made up of 14 amino acids.